This TCR beta chain comes out of a study of T cells in Graves' hyperthyroidism and ophthalmopathy. Broader study findings: In the blood, most expanded thyroid clonotypes above 0.001 appeared as well.

This clonotype was detected a few times. Its cognate antigen is unknown. Patients having uncontrolled infection, another autoimmune disease, pregnancy or lactation were not included. It was 10 ml of fresh peripheral blood that supplied the PBMCs. Researchers took RNA transcripts and amplified the TCR beta CDR3 regions from them. First-round RT-PCR with HTBI primers amplified the TCR CDR3 region. TCRdb redid the calling of the multiplex PCR reads with MiXCR, one entry per CDR3 protein. The data show 250,000 to 300,000 distinct CDR3 sequences, with roughly 18% seen just once and 35% to 40% held by the top ten. Per germline, CDR1 MNHEY and CDR2 SMNVEV (reference sequence). Trimming removed 1 base from V and 5 bases from J, with 11 bases in between. The CDR3 sequence is 15 residues long.

The chain carries TRBV27 and TRBJ2-2, with D uncertain. The receptor was isolated from a man aged 45-60 years with Graves' ophthalmopathy. Sequencing was done on a sample of blood. The CDR3 spells CASSLYPRRTGELFF. CDR3 nucleotides: TGTGCCAGCAGTTTATACCCGCGCCGGACCGGGGAGCTGTTTTTT.